A single sample is the source of the 23 T cell receptor beta chains below, sequenced in a study of identical twins. TCRdb re-derived calls from the 5' RACE reads in MiXCR, one entry per CDR3 protein. Of hundreds of thousands of distinct CDR3 sequences listed, roughly 6% are singletons. Sequencing input: naive T cells sorted from blood. These receptors came from a man aged 18-30 years in good health.

This clonotype was seen only a few times. V is TRBV7-2 and J is TRBJ1-1; D ambiguous. The CDR3 is made up of 12 amino acids. V lost 5 bases and J 3 bases, leaving 7 bases between the germline ends. Germline V gene sequence: CDR1 SGHTA, CDR2 FQGNSA. The DNA of the CDR3 is TGTGCCAGCAGCCCCTTCTACACTGAAGCTTTCTTT. Translated: CASSPFYTEAFF.

This clonotype has a handful of counts. The chain carries TRBV24-1 and TRBJ2-2, with 8 positions matching TRBD2. Germline CDR1 is KGHDR and CDR2 is SFDVKD. J gave up 5 bases and V 5 bases, and 6 bases lay outside the gene matches. This CDR3 has 15 amino acids. CDR3 sequence reads: CATSVGGRSTGELFF. CDR3 sequence (DNA): TGTGCCACCAGTGTCGGCGGGAGGAGTACCGGGGAGCTGTTTTTT.

In this sample, this clonotype turned up many times. The CDR3 region is CATSDPSTAAGTYNEQFF. CDR3 coding DNA: TGTGCCACCAGTGATCCGTCGACAGCAGCGGGGACCTACAATGAGCAGTTCTTC. The rearrangement joins TRBV24-1 to TRBJ2-1; 7 bases map to TRBD2. CDR3 size: 18 residues. With 3 bases clipped from V and 2 bases from J, the junction kept 12 bases outside the gene matches. Germline lookup yields CDR1 KGHDR and CDR2 SFDVKD.

This clonotype was seen at least ten times. J is TRBJ2-3 and V is TRBV5-1, with 7 nucleotides matching TRBD1. Per germline, CDR1 SGHRS and CDR2 YFSETQ. The CDR3 extends over 12 amino acids. The ends lost 6 bases at V and 3 bases at J; junction bases unmatched: 1. Written as DNA, the CDR3 is TGCGCCAGCAAGACAGGGACAGATACGCAGTATTTT. Translating it yields CASKTGTDTQYF.

The table lists this clonotype with many counts. The genes are TRBV29-1 and TRBJ2-3; D is perhaps TRBD1 (6 bases). The CDR3 runs to 12 residues. The germline V and J ends were trimmed by 7 bases and 2 bases, with 10 bases remaining between them. Germline V gene lookup returns CDR1 SQVTM and CDR2 ANQGSEA. The CDR3 DNA reads TGCAGCGGTGGACAGAACACAGATACGCAGTATTTT. As protein: CSGGQNTDTQYF.

Ten or more counts support this clonotype. The chain recombines TRBV12-3 or TRBV12-4 with TRBJ2-3, with 11 bases lining up with TRBD2. Losses at the gene ends were 11 bases for V and 4 bases for J; bases not matched to a gene: 5. This CDR3 comprises 13 residues. The CDR3 region is CALRLAGSDTQYF. Here the CDR3 DNA reads TGTGCCTTACGACTAGCGGGATCAGATACGCAGTATTTT.

This clonotype was picked up many times. The chain links TRBV5-1 to TRBJ2-1; 13 nucleotides agree with TRBD2. The V segment lost 3 bases and the J segment 6 bases; nucleotides outside the gene matches: 3. Germline V CDR1 and CDR2: SGHRS, YFSETQ. This CDR3 is built from 15 residues. The CDR3 spells CASSSGLAGSNEQFF. Written as DNA, the CDR3 is TGCGCCAGCAGCTCGGGACTAGCGGGAAGCAATGAGCAGTTCTTC.

At least ten counts were recorded for this clonotype. The CDR3 DNA reads as TGCGCCAGCAGCTTGGGCAGCTACACTGAAGCTTTCTTT. This codes for CASSLGSYTEAFF. The chain uses TRBV5-1 and TRBJ1-1; no definite D call. V lost 0 bases and J 3 bases, leaving 6 bases between the germline ends. Germline CDR1 and CDR2: SGHRS and YFSETQ. The CDR3 is 13 residues long.

This clonotype was found a few times. The chain has TRBV30 and TRBJ2-7; D unclear. Between the trimmed V and J ends, which lost 0 bases and 6 bases, there was a span of 9 bases. The CDR3 covers 12 residues. Germline CDR1 and CDR2: GTSNPN and SVGIG (reference sequence). This CDR3 reads CAWSVGNREQYV. The CDR3 nucleotides are TGTGCCTGGAGTGTAGGGAATCGCGAGCAGTACGTC.

This clonotype was detected only a few times. The rearrangement joins TRBV7-2 to TRBJ2-7; 10 positions match TRBD2. CDR1 is SGHTA, CDR2 FQGNSA, per germline. The CDR3 loop spans 15 amino acids. V was pared by 1 base and J by 3 bases, with 3 bases of the junction left unmatched. The CDR3: CASSLVTSGFYEQYF. Here the CDR3 DNA reads TGTGCCAGCAGCTTAGTGACTAGCGGGTTCTACGAGCAGTACTTC.

At least ten counts were recorded for this clonotype. This rearrangement joins TRBV20-1 to TRBJ2-7, with D perhaps matching TRBD1 (5 bases). Germline-derived CDR1 and CDR2 are DFQATT and SNEGSKA (reference sequence). The CDR3 contains 13 residues. Trimming stripped 1 base from V and 2 bases from J, with 9 bases between. CDR3 amino acids: CSARGAGTYEQYF. CDR3 in DNA: TGCAGTGCTAGAGGCGCAGGGACCTACGAGCAGTACTTC.

This clonotype was detected only a few times. The chain has TRBV12-3 or TRBV12-4 and TRBJ2-1, with D possibly called TRBD1 or TRBD2 (5 bases each). V dropped 3 bases and J dropped 10 bases, with 10 bases sitting between them. CDR3 length equals 12 residues. In nucleotides, the CDR3 is TGTGCCAGCAGTTTGGGGACGTGGGAGCAGTTCTTC. This encodes CASSLGTWEQFF.

There are many counts of this clonotype. The V call is TRBV6-1, the J call TRBJ1-2; D not certain. The V and J ends lost 2 bases and 7 bases respectively, with 8 bases between them. The CDR3 is made up of 12 amino acids. Looked up from germline, CDR1 is MNHNS and CDR2 is SASEGT. The CDR3 nucleotides are TGTGCCAGCAGTGAAAAATCTTCTGGCTACACCTTC. It yields the protein CASSEKSSGYTF.

This clonotype was counted a few times. J is TRBJ2-5 and V is TRBV18; 7 bases agree with TRBD1. The V gene's germline CDR1 is KGHSH and CDR2 LQKENI. The CDR3 is 14 residues long. V shed 3 bases, J shed 5 bases, and the junction held 6 bases outside the gene matches. CDR3 loop: CASSPSTGIETQYF. In nucleotides, the CDR3 is TGTGCCAGCTCACCTTCGACAGGGATCGAGACCCAGTACTTC.

This clonotype was observed a single time. This may stem from a read error, because a much larger clone lies one nucleotide away. The rearrangement links TRBV6-1 to TRBJ2-3; 7 bases match TRBD1. Losses at the gene ends were 9 bases for V and 4 bases for J; bases not matched to a gene: 16. The CDR3 runs to 16 residues. The germline V gene has CDR1 MNHNS and CDR2 SASEGT. In DNA, the CDR3 is TGTGCCAGATACAGGGGAGTGGGATCGGGTCCAGATACGCAGTATTTT. Residues: CARYRGVGSGPDTQYF.

The sample holds many counts of this clonotype. This chain joins TRBV6-2 or TRBV6-3 and TRBJ2-2; tentative D call: TRBD2 (6 bases). Trimming removed 5 bases at V and 3 bases at J, with 19 bases between. CDR3 length: 17 amino acids. The germline CDR1 and CDR2 sequences are MNHEY and SVGEGT. The chain's CDR3 is CASSHNSRDFDTGELFF. CDR3 DNA: TGTGCCAGCAGTCATAACAGCCGGGACTTCGACACCGGGGAGCTGTTTTTT.

The gene calls are TRBV5-1 and TRBJ2-7; no clear D. V lost 0 bases to trimming and J lost 4 bases, with 11 bases between them. The CDR3 runs 14 residues. From germline, CDR1 is SGHRS and CDR2 YFSETQ. The CDR3 region has the DNA TGCGCCAGCAGCTTGGCGGCGGCCACGTACGAGCAGTACTTC. Translation gives CASSLAAATYEQYF.

This clonotype was counted many times. The chain joins TRBV27 to TRBJ1-2; TRBD1 agrees at 7 bases. The V and J ends lost 4 bases and 3 bases, in that order; junction bases with no gene match: 8. The CDR3 runs to 15 residues. The V gene's germline CDR1 is MNHEY and CDR2 SMNVEV (reference sequence). The CDR3, as DNA: TGTGCCAGCAGTTATCGGGACAGAAAAGACTATGGCTACACCTTC. Translating gives CASSYRDRKDYGYTF.

The chain has TRBV7-2 and TRBJ2-1, with D perhaps matching TRBD2 (5 bases). Trimming pared 3 bases from V and 6 bases from J, leaving 12 bases between. CDR3 length equals 14 residues. Per the germline V gene, CDR1 is SGHTA and CDR2 is FQGNSA. The CDR3 reads CASSLVGEINEQFF. DNA of the CDR3: TGTGCCAGCAGCTTGGTTGGGGAGATCAATGAGCAGTTCTTC.

The table lists this clonotype with a count of one. This may be a read error: a much more frequent sequence differs by one nucleotide. The gene calls are TRBV9 and TRBJ2-7; weak D call: TRBD1 (7 bases). Trimming removed 3 bases at V and 1 base at J, with 14 bases between. The length of the CDR3 is 15 residues. Per the germline V gene, CDR1 is SGDLS and CDR2 is YYNGEE. The CDR3 loop is CASSAMGGQSYEQYF. In DNA form, the CDR3 reads TGTGCCAGCAGCGCCATGGGGGGACAGTCCTACGAGCAGTACTTC.

This clonotype was observed many times. The rearrangement links TRBV7-2 to TRBJ2-1; 8 positions agree with TRBD2. CDR3 size: 13 residues. V was clipped by 8 bases and J by 3 bases; unmatched bases: 3. Germline assignment: CDR1 SGHTA and CDR2 FQGNSA. CDR3 sequence: CASRAGVYNEQFF. CDR3 nucleotide sequence: TGTGCCAGCCGAGCGGGGGTCTACAATGAGCAGTTCTTC.

This clonotype was detected ten times or more. CDR3 in amino acids: CASTLWGQNTEAFF. The DNA for the CDR3 is TGTGCCAGCACCCTATGGGGACAGAACACTGAAGCTTTCTTT. The chain links TRBV12-3 or TRBV12-4 to TRBJ1-1, with D possibly matching TRBD1 (6 bases). There are 14 residues in the CDR3. The V end was cut by 7 bases, the J end by 1 base, with 13 bases between.

This clonotype turned up a few times. Here the CDR3 DNA reads TGTGCCAGCAGACATTACAGGGGGCTGGGTTCACCCCTCCACTTT. Protein sequence: CASRHYRGLGSPLHF. The V call is TRBV11-2, the J call TRBJ1-6; TRBD1 matches at 9 bases. The CDR3 runs 15 residues. V trimming: 6 bases; J trimming: 9 bases; junction bases outside the gene matches: 9. Germline CDR1 and CDR2: SGHAT and FQNNGV.